The following is a TCR beta chain sequence with its context. Its antigen is not known. This entry belongs to a study of T cell repertoires in cytomegalovirus infection. About the research overall: In public TCR beta signatures, there were indications of both CMV infection and matching HLA type.

Study-wide points: Across the ex vivo response, the dominant clonotypes were HLA-C-restricted CMV-specific TCR beta clonotypes. Summed frequency of shared TCR beta families picked out CMV carriers who also had the relevant HLA.

In germline, CDR1 is MNHEY, CDR2 SVGAGI. Trimming stripped 5 bases from V and 7 bases from J, with 18 bases between. The CDR3 contains 14 residues. TCRdb reprocessed the reads via MiXCR and lists one record per CDR3 protein. Counted here are some 800,000 distinct CDR3 sequences, 32% occurring once; the ten biggest clones make up under 15%. The sample here was cultured CD8+ T cells from PBMCs, taken from culture after CMV antigen stimulation. The V and J genes are TRBV6-5 and TRBJ2-7, with D perhaps matching TRBD1 or TRBD2 (5 bases each). The clonotype comes from a human donor in good health (CMV status not recorded). Some clones in this sample may be carry-over from other donors' samples. The DNA of the CDR3 is TGTGCCAGCAGTAAGCCGGGACGGCACGGGGAGCAGTACTTC. It yields the protein CASSKPGRHGEQYF.